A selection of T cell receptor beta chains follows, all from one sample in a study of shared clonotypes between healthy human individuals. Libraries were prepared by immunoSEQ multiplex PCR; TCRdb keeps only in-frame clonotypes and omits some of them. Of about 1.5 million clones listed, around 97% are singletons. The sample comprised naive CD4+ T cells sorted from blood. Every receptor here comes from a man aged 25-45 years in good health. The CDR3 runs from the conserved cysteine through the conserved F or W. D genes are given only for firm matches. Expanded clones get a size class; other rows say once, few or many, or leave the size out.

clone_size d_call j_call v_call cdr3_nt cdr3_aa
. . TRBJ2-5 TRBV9 TGTGCCAGCAGCCCCGGGGAGGGGGCTGACGGGGGCGAGGAGACCCAGTACTTC CASSPGEGADGGEETQYF
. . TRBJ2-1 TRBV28 TGTGCCAGACAGACTCGATCCAAAGGGGAGCAGTTCTTC CARQTRSKGEQFF
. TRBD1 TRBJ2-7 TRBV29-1 TGCAGCGTCAGAACAGGGGGACGAGAGCAGTACTTC CSVRTGGREQYF
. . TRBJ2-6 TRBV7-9 TGTGCCAGCAGCCGGTGGGGGGCTGGGGCCAACGTCCTGACTTTC CASSRWGAGANVLTF
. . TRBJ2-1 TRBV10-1 TGCGCCAGCAGTGAGTTCCGGGACCCAAAACCCTATGAGCAGTTCTTC CASSEFRDPKPYEQFF
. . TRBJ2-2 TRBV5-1 TGCGCCAGCAGCCCGGGCCGGGTCGGTCGGGCCGGGGAGCTGTTTTTT CASSPGRVGRAGELFF
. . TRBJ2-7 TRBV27 TGTGCCAGCAGTTCTCAGGCGGGGAAGCGGGCCTTAACCTACGAGCAGTACTTC CASSSQAGKRALTYEQYF
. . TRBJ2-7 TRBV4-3 TGCGCCAGCAGCCAAGCACGTGACGGCTCCTACGAGCAGTACTTC CASSQARDGSYEQYF
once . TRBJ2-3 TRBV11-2 TGTGCCAGCAGCCTTCGGGTAGCAGTACCCACAGATACGCAGTATTTT CASSLRVAVPTDTQYF
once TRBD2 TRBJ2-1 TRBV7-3 TGTGCCAGCAGGATTGTAGCGGGACTATACAATGAGCAGTTCTTC CASRIVAGLYNEQFF
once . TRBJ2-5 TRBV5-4 TGTGCCAGCAGCTCCTTTCCCCGCACGTTGGGCCAAGTCATAGAGACCCAGTACTTC CASSSFPRTLGQVIETQYF
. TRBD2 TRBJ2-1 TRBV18 TGTGCCAGCTCACCATGGGGGGGGTCCTACAATGAGCAGTTCTTC CASSPWGGSYNEQFF